A selection of T cell receptor beta chains follows, all from one sample in a study of blood T cell repertoires in COVID-19. The protocol was immunoSEQ multiplex PCR, while the TCRdb copy is restricted to in-frame clones and leaves out a portion. In the table there are approximately 240,000 clones, about 88% of which are singletons. Sequencing input: peripheral blood. These receptors all stem from a man between 50 and 59 years old who had recovered from COVID-19. CDR3s include the opening cysteine and the closing phenylalanine or tryptophan. The D gene is left open where the match is weak. Size is omitted from some rows. Given values are once, few, many or a class for expanded clones.

v_gene: TRBV11-2; j_gene: TRBJ2-5; d_gene: -; abundance: -; CDR3aa: CASSLRGLDQETQYF; CDR3nt: TGTGCCAGCAGCTTACGGGGTTTAGACCAAGAGACCCAGTACTTC
v_gene: TRBV18; j_gene: TRBJ2-2; d_gene: TRBD2; abundance: -; CDR3aa: CASSLRLAVNTGELFF; CDR3nt: TGTGCCAGCTCACTTCGACTAGCTGTAAACACCGGGGAGCTGTTTTTT
v_gene: TRBV11-2; j_gene: TRBJ2-3; d_gene: -; abundance: -; CDR3aa: CASSALTSLADTQYF; CDR3nt: TGTGCCAGCAGCGCCCTTACTAGCTTGGCAGATACGCAGTATTTT
v_gene: TRBV6-5; j_gene: TRBJ2-1; d_gene: TRBD2; abundance: -; CDR3aa: CASSSTSGSIYNEQFF; CDR3nt: TGTGCCAGCAGTTCGACTAGCGGGAGTATCTACAATGAGCAGTTCTTC
v_gene: TRBV27; j_gene: TRBJ1-5; d_gene: TRBD1; abundance: few; CDR3aa: CASSLRWDRGHNQPQHF; CDR3nt: TGTGCCAGCAGTTTAAGGTGGGACAGGGGACACAATCAGCCCCAGCATTTT
v_gene: TRBV2; j_gene: TRBJ1-6; d_gene: TRBD1; abundance: -; CDR3aa: CASSEIGTGNSPLHF; CDR3nt: TGTGCCAGCAGTGAAATAGGGACAGGGAATTCACCCCTCCACTTT
v_gene: TRBV27; j_gene: TRBJ2-1; d_gene: TRBD1; abundance: -; CDR3aa: CASRGQGANEQFF; CDR3nt: TGTGCCAGCAGAGGACAGGGGGCGAATGAGCAGTTCTTC
v_gene: TRBV11-2; j_gene: TRBJ1-6; d_gene: -; abundance: -; CDR3aa: CASSLGLLNSPLHF; CDR3nt: TGTGCCAGCAGCTTAGGCCTTCTAAATTCACCCCTCCACTTT
v_gene: TRBV30; j_gene: TRBJ1-4; d_gene: TRBD1; abundance: -; CDR3aa: CAWRDADRVRGKLFF; CDR3nt: TGTGCCTGGAGAGACGCAGACAGGGTACGGGGAAAACTGTTTTTT
v_gene: TRBV19; j_gene: TRBJ2-3; d_gene: -; abundance: -; CDR3aa: CASSKQTPDTQYF; CDR3nt: TGTGCCAGTAGTAAACAAACCCCAGATACGCAGTATTTT
v_gene: TRBV28; j_gene: TRBJ1-2; d_gene: -; abundance: -; CDR3aa: CASRDSLYGYTF; CDR3nt: TGTGCCAGCAGGGACAGTCTCTATGGCTACACCTTC
v_gene: TRBV4-2; j_gene: TRBJ1-2; d_gene: -; abundance: -; CDR3aa: CASSQDSGANYGYTF; CDR3nt: TGTGCCAGCAGCCAAGACTCCGGGGCTAACTATGGCTACACCTTC
v_gene: TRBV19; j_gene: TRBJ1-1; d_gene: TRBD1; abundance: -; CDR3aa: CASSAPGGADTEAFF; CDR3nt: TGTGCCAGTAGTGCTCCAGGGGGCGCGGACACTGAAGCTTTCTTT
v_gene: TRBV7-9; j_gene: TRBJ2-5; d_gene: -; abundance: -; CDR3aa: CASSLLGAQETQYF; CDR3nt: TGTGCCAGCAGCTTACTGGGGGCCCAAGAGACCCAGTACTTC
v_gene: TRBV5-1; j_gene: TRBJ2-3; d_gene: TRBD2; abundance: -; CDR3aa: CASSLAPAGAVPDTQYF; CDR3nt: TGCGCCAGCAGCTTGGCCCCAGCGGGAGCAGTCCCAGATACGCAGTATTTT
v_gene: TRBV5-1; j_gene: TRBJ2-6; d_gene: -; abundance: -; CDR3aa: CASSYYTGVSGANVLTF; CDR3nt: TGCGCCAGCAGCTACTACACAGGCGTTTCTGGGGCCAACGTCCTGACTTTC
v_gene: TRBV2; j_gene: TRBJ1-5; d_gene: -; abundance: -; CDR3aa: CASRGGQAGGPQHF; CDR3nt: TGTGCCAGCAGAGGAGGGCAGGCGGGTGGGCCCCAGCATTTT
v_gene: TRBV12-3/TRBV12-4; j_gene: TRBJ2-1; d_gene: -; abundance: -; CDR3aa: CASSFGDEQFF; CDR3nt: TGTGCCAGCAGTTTTGGAGATGAGCAGTTCTTC
v_gene: TRBV7-6; j_gene: TRBJ2-5; d_gene: -; abundance: -; CDR3aa: CASSLAVGRGETQYF; CDR3nt: TGTGCCAGCAGCTTAGCTGTAGGGCGGGGAGAGACCCAGTACTTC
v_gene: TRBV28; j_gene: TRBJ2-7; d_gene: -; abundance: -; CDR3aa: CASSLLRIGSEQYF; CDR3nt: TGTGCCAGCAGTTTATTGCGGATCGGGAGCGAGCAGTACTTC
v_gene: TRBV11-3; j_gene: TRBJ2-7; d_gene: -; abundance: once; CDR3aa: CASSLPIWPGGSVEQYF; CDR3nt: TGTGCCAGCAGCTTACCCATCTGGCCAGGGGGGTCGGTCGAGCAGTACTTC
v_gene: TRBV19; j_gene: TRBJ2-2; d_gene: TRBD1; abundance: -; CDR3aa: CASSTRQGADGTGELFF; CDR3nt: TGTGCCAGTAGTACCCGACAGGGGGCGGATGGGACCGGGGAGCTGTTTTTT
v_gene: TRBV24-1; j_gene: TRBJ2-5; d_gene: -; abundance: -; CDR3aa: CATSENRDTLLETQYF; CDR3nt: TGTGCCACCAGTGAAAACCGGGACACACTTTTAGAGACCCAGTACTTC
v_gene: TRBV9; j_gene: TRBJ2-1; d_gene: -; abundance: -; CDR3aa: CASSVAHNNNEQFF; CDR3nt: TGTGCCAGCAGCGTAGCACACAACAACAATGAGCAGTTCTTC
v_gene: TRBV11-2; j_gene: TRBJ2-6; d_gene: TRBD1; abundance: once; CDR3aa: CASNQQGAGANVLTF; CDR3nt: TGTGCCAGCAACCAACAGGGGGCTGGGGCCAACGTCCTGACTTTC
v_gene: TRBV11-3; j_gene: TRBJ2-1; d_gene: -; abundance: -; CDR3aa: CASSFDNNNEQFF; CDR3nt: TGTGCCAGCAGCTTTGACAATAACAATGAGCAGTTCTTC
v_gene: TRBV7-2; j_gene: TRBJ1-2; d_gene: -; abundance: -; CDR3aa: CASSLVTPPGYTF; CDR3nt: TGTGCCAGCAGCTTAGTTACACCACCGGGCTACACCTTC
v_gene: TRBV4-2; j_gene: TRBJ2-4; d_gene: TRBD2; abundance: -; CDR3aa: CASSQGGLAGGDIQYF; CDR3nt: TGTGCCAGCAGCCAGGGGGGACTAGCGGGAGGCGACATTCAGTACTTC
v_gene: TRBV6-5; j_gene: TRBJ1-1; d_gene: -; abundance: -; CDR3aa: CASTITGGARAFF; CDR3nt: TGTGCCAGCACCATAACGGGGGGGGCGAGAGCTTTCTTT
v_gene: TRBV18; j_gene: TRBJ2-2; d_gene: TRBD2; abundance: once; CDR3aa: CASSPRISGGENTGELFF; CDR3nt: TGTGCCAGCTCACCACGAATTAGCGGGGGTGAGAACACCGGGGAGCTGTTTTTT
v_gene: TRBV5-1; j_gene: TRBJ2-5; d_gene: TRBD1; abundance: once; CDR3aa: CASSLNPGQGETQYF; CDR3nt: TGCGCCAGCAGCTTAAATCCGGGACAGGGAGAGACCCAGTACTTC
v_gene: TRBV4-1; j_gene: TRBJ2-1; d_gene: -; abundance: -; CDR3aa: CASSQDWTAYNEQFF; CDR3nt: TGCGCCAGCAGCCAAGATTGGACAGCCTACAATGAGCAGTTCTTC
v_gene: TRBV7-2; j_gene: TRBJ2-7; d_gene: TRBD2; abundance: -; CDR3aa: CASSLAGLAGLYEQYF; CDR3nt: TGTGCCAGCAGCTTAGCCGGACTAGCGGGGTTATACGAGCAGTACTTC
v_gene: TRBV3-1/TRBV3-2; j_gene: TRBJ2-1; d_gene: TRBD2; abundance: -; CDR3aa: CASSHGTSGNEQFF; CDR3nt: TGTGCCAGCAGCCACGGGACTAGCGGCAATGAGCAGTTCTTC
v_gene: TRBV18; j_gene: TRBJ2-4; d_gene: -; abundance: -; CDR3aa: CASSLMDSSDIQYF; CDR3nt: TGTGCCAGCTCTCTGATGGACTCGTCGGACATTCAGTACTTC
v_gene: TRBV5-6; j_gene: TRBJ1-1; d_gene: -; abundance: -; CDR3aa: CASSFGRTEAFF; CDR3nt: TGTGCCAGCAGCTTCGGCAGGACTGAAGCTTTCTTT
v_gene: TRBV28; j_gene: TRBJ2-2; d_gene: TRBD1; abundance: -; CDR3aa: CASSLWTGGADDTGELFF; CDR3nt: TGTGCCAGCAGTTTATGGACAGGGGGCGCCGACGACACCGGGGAGCTGTTTTTT
v_gene: TRBV5-8; j_gene: TRBJ1-1; d_gene: TRBD1; abundance: -; CDR3aa: CASSPADRWNTEAFF; CDR3nt: TGTGCCAGCAGCCCTGCGGACAGGTGGAACACTGAAGCTTTCTTT
v_gene: TRBV30; j_gene: TRBJ2-7; d_gene: -; abundance: -; CDR3aa: CAWSVRGARGYEQYF; CDR3nt: TGTGCCTGGAGTGTACGCGGGGCCAGAGGGTACGAGCAGTACTTC
v_gene: TRBV28; j_gene: TRBJ2-2; d_gene: -; abundance: -; CDR3aa: CASSLFAKDTGELFF; CDR3nt: TGTGCCAGCAGTTTATTCGCGAAAGACACCGGGGAGCTGTTTTTT
v_gene: TRBV11-2; j_gene: TRBJ1-5; d_gene: TRBD1; abundance: -; CDR3aa: CASSSGTGGEQPQHF; CDR3nt: TGTGCCAGCAGTTCCGGGACAGGGGGCGAACAGCCCCAGCATTTT
v_gene: TRBV6-5; j_gene: TRBJ2-1; d_gene: TRBD2; abundance: -; CDR3aa: CASSPMTSGRAGPLF; CDR3nt: TGTGCCAGCAGTCCCATGACTAGCGGGAGGGCCGGTCCACTCTTC
v_gene: TRBV30; j_gene: TRBJ1-4; d_gene: -; abundance: -; CDR3aa: CAWSPGANNEKLFF; CDR3nt: TGTGCCTGGAGTCCAGGGGCCAATAATGAAAAACTGTTTTTT
v_gene: TRBV6-5; j_gene: TRBJ2-1; d_gene: TRBD1; abundance: -; CDR3aa: CATSGTGGYNEQFF; CDR3nt: TGTGCCACCTCCGGGACAGGGGGGTACAATGAGCAGTTCTTC
v_gene: TRBV18; j_gene: TRBJ1-4; d_gene: -; abundance: -; CDR3aa: CASSRGGGATNEKLFF; CDR3nt: TGTGCCAGCTCACGCGGCGGGGGTGCAACTAATGAAAAACTGTTTTTT
v_gene: TRBV5-5; j_gene: TRBJ1-2; d_gene: -; abundance: few; CDR3aa: CASSSQAFPNYGYTF; CDR3nt: TGTGCCAGCAGCTCACAGGCGTTCCCTAACTATGGCTACACCTTC
v_gene: TRBV7-2; j_gene: TRBJ2-4; d_gene: TRBD2; abundance: -; CDR3aa: CASSLAGSGRAGGNIQYF; CDR3nt: TGTGCCAGCAGCTTAGCGGGAAGCGGGAGGGCCGGGGGGAACATTCAGTACTTC